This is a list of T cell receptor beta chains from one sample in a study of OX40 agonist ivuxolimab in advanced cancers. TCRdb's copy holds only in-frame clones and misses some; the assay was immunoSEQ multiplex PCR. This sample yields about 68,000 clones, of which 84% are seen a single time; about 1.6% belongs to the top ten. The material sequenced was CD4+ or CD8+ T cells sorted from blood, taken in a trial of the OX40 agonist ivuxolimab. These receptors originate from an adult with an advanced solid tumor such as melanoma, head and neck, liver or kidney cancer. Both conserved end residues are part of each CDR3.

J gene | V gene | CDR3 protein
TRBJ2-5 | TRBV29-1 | CSGSEQGAQETQYF
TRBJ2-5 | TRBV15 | CATSRTRDGTQYF
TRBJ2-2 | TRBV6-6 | CASSDRTGPGELFF
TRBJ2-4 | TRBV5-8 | CASSRPVAEVAKNIQYF
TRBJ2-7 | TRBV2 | CASNSIPHYEQYF
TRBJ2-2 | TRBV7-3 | CASSLLASAGTGELFF
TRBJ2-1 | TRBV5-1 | CASSRQGINEQFF
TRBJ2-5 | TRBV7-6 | CASSLRAGSYGETQYF
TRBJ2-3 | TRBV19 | CASSELAGVADTQYF
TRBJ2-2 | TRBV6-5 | CASSRQGVGTGELFF
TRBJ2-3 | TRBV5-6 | CASSLGGGARTDTQYF
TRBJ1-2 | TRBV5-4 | CASSPDRVLGGYTF
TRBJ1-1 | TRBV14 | CASRSGGGNTEAFF
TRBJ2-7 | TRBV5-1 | CASSFSYATYEQYF
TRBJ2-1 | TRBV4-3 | CASSQGLSGGEHNEQFF
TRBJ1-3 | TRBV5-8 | CASRNPGTGGGNTIYF
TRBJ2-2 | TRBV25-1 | CASSGLAGPSGELFF
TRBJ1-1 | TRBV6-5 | CASSSTGQGEAFF
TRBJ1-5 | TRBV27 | CASSLQGGPQHF
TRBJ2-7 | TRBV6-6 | CAGRDSGTGEQYF
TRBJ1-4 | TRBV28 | CASSLPTGRNEKLFF
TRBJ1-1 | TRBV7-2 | CASSLVVGRGGTEAFF
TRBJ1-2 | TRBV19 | CASTPGQGYGYTF
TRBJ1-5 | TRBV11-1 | CASSLAPGGNQPQHF
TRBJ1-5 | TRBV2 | CASNKGRDQPQHF
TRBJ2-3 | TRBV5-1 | CASRFPGKTSDTQYF
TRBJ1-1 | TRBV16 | CASSQFAGANTEAFF
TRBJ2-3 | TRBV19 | CASSLTGADTQYF
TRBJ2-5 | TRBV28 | CASSLSGWGRTDPQETQYF
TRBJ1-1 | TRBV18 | CASSPARRAEAFF
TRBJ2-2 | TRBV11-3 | CASSLTWTSENTGELFF
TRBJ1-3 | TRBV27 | CASSSGLGNTIYF
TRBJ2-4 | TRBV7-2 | CASSLGGAGANKNIQYF
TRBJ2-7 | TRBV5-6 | CASSYRLETFPYEQYF
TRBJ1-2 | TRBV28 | CASSLRTHGYTF
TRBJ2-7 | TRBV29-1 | CSVGLAGPYEQYF
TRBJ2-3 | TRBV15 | CATSSRLAGGPRSLDTQYF
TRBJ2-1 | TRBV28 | CASTGSSVEQFF
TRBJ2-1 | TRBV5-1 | CASSLGAWRDEQFF
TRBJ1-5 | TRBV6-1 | CASSVNDQPQHF
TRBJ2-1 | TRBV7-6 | CASSLSAEKGEQFF
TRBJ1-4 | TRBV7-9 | CASSHSENEKLFF
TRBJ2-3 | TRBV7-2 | CASSLDYSTDTQYF
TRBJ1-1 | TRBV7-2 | CASSQDSLRAFF
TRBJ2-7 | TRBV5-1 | CASSLESGHWNEQYF
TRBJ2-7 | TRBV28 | CASSSGAQGTYEQYF
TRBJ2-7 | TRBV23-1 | CASSQNRGAEQYF
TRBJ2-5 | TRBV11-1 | CASSLSRSETQYF
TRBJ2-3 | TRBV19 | CASSTRASVPSTDTQYF
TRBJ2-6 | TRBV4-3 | CASSQSGANVLTF
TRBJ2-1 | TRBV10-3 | CAISGTTNYNEQFF
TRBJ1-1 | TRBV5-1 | CASSLDGSPTEAFF
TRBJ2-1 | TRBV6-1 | CASSLSGGVGNEQFF
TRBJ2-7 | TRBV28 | CASSSTGGAGSYEQYF
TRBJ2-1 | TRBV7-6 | CASSLAGVQNEQFF
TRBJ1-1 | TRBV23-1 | CARGPSNTEAFF
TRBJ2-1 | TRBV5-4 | CASSLDSGEYNEQFF
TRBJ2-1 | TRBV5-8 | CASSLHSGSSYNEQFF
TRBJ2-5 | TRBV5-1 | CASSLDNNQETQYF
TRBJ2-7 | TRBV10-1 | CASSDRGGEQYF